A single sample gave rise to the 31 T cell receptor beta chains below, sequenced in a study of vaccination effects on CD4 cells after COVID-19. TCRdb's copy holds only in-frame clones and misses some; the assay was immunoSEQ multiplex PCR. Found here are more than 20,000 clones, roughly 75% of them singletons; the top ten hold just under 20%. No antigens are known for them. Under the ViraFEST assay, PBMC were stimulated with viral peptide pools so that antigen-specific CD4+ T cells expanded. Sequencing was performed afterwards. Isolation of CD4+ T cells took place after 10 to 11 days of culture. The healthy vaccine recipients, who had no prior SARS-CoV-2 infection, showed negative nucleocapsid antibodies. This specimen was CD4+ T cells from PBMCs cultured with HCoV-NL63 spike peptides, taken before COVID-19 vaccination. These receptors were obtained from a human donor who received a COVID-19 vaccine.

The J gene is TRBJ2-2, the V gene TRBV4-2; 9 bases fit TRBD2. The CDR3 runs to 15 residues. Germline V lookup: CDR1 LGHNA, CDR2 YNFKEQ. The ends lost 3 bases at V and 7 bases at J; junction bases unmatched: 6. The CDR3 coding sequence is TGTGCCAGCAGCCAGGGGACTAGCCAGATCGGGGAGCTGTTTTTT. Its translation is CASSQGTSQIGELFF.

The rearrangement uses TRBV7-6 and TRBJ2-1, with 8 bases fitting TRBD2. The CDR3 loop spans 16 amino acids. Germline V CDR1 and CDR2: SGHVS, FNYEAQ. Unmatched junction bases numbered 9, after V lost 1 base and J lost 7 bases. In DNA form, the CDR3 reads TGTGCCAGCAGCTTAGTTAGCGGGACTGTTAGGAATGAGCAGTTCTTC. Its protein product is CASSLVSGTVRNEQFF. Full variable domain (remainder filled in from reference TRBV7-6 and TRBJ2-1): GAGVSQSPRYKVTKRGQDVALRCDPISGHVSLYWYRQALGQGPEFLTYFNYEAQQDKSGLPNDRFSAERPEGSISTLTIQRTEQRDSAMYRCASSLVSGTVRNEQFFGPGTRLTVL.

The V and J genes are TRBV28 and TRBJ2-1; TRBD2 is a possible D gene (6 bases). V was trimmed by 6 bases and J by 0 bases, leaving 12 bases between them. The CDR3 is made up of 15 amino acids. Germline CDR1 and CDR2: MDHEN and SYDVKM. CDR3 protein: CASRLAGSSYNEQFF. The CDR3 nucleotides are TGTGCCAGCAGACTAGCCGGGAGCTCCTACAATGAGCAGTTCTTC.

The chain has TRBV12-3 or TRBV12-4 and TRBJ1-1, with unresolved D. With 5 bases removed from V and 7 bases from J, the gap between germline ends came to 8 bases. The CDR3 is 11 residues long. The CDR3 spells CASSRRFEAFF. The CDR3 DNA follows: TGTGCCAGCAGTCGAAGGTTTGAAGCTTTCTTT.

CDR3 sequence: CASSLGTQVRSYNEQFF. DNA of the CDR3: TGCGCCAGCAGCTTGGGAACACAGGTCCGCTCCTACAATGAGCAGTTCTTC. The chain combines TRBV5-1 with TRBJ2-1; weak D call: TRBD1 (5 bases). The CDR3 sequence is 17 residues long. Trimming stripped 0 bases from V and 0 bases from J, with 13 bases between. Germline V CDR1 and CDR2: SGHRS, YFSETQ.

This chain uses TRBV7-2 with TRBJ2-3; D gene uncertain. The CDR3 spans 12 residues. CDR1 is SGHTA and CDR2 is FQGNSA in the germline V gene. V shed 1 base and J shed 4 bases, with 3 bases lying between them. The CDR3 DNA reads TGTGCCAGCAGCTTAGTAGCAGATACGCAGTATTTT. Protein product: CASSLVADTQYF.

The V call is TRBV19, the J call TRBJ1-5, with no clear D. The CDR3 sequence is 15 residues long. Per the germline V gene, CDR1 is LNHDA and CDR2 is SQIVND (reference sequence). Trimming pared 2 bases from V and 2 bases from J, leaving 10 bases between. The CDR3 DNA reads as TGTGCCAGTAGTATACGCCATGGGGGCAATCAGCCCCAGCATTTT. As protein: CASSIRHGGNQPQHF.

The J gene is TRBJ2-2, the V gene TRBV7-8; D ambiguous. This CDR3 region has 12 residues. V lost 5 bases and J lost 8, with 9 bases in between. Germline lookup yields CDR1 SGHVS and CDR2 FQNEAQ. CDR3: CASSRSSGELFF. CDR3 nucleotide sequence: TGTGCCAGCAGCCGCTCATCTGGGGAGCTGTTTTTT.

The chain couples TRBV19 to TRBJ2-3; no clear D. The germline V and J ends were trimmed by 1 base and 5 bases, with 7 bases remaining between them. This CDR3 comprises 13 residues. Germline assignment: CDR1 LNHDA and CDR2 SQIVND (reference sequence). The CDR3 loop is CASSIGSGDTQYF. DNA for the CDR3: TGTGCCAGTAGTATAGGATCGGGAGATACGCAGTATTTT.

The sample holds a few counts of this clone. The chain is built from TRBV4-1 and TRBJ2-7, with 8 bases that match TRBD2. Trimming removed 6 bases from V and 6 bases from J; junction bases left unmatched: 7. The V gene's germline CDR1 is MGHRA and CDR2 YSYEKL. CDR3 size: 13 residues. CDR3 in amino acids: CASRGSGSAEQYF. CDR3 in DNA: TGCGCCAGCAGAGGAAGCGGGAGTGCCGAGCAGTACTTC.

The CDR3 reads CASRDLPGLEQYF. CDR3 DNA: TGTGCCAGCAGAGATCTCCCCGGGCTCGAGCAGTACTTC. This sequence joins TRBV6-5 and TRBJ2-7; D gene unclear. This CDR3 region has 13 residues. Germline assignment: CDR1 MNHEY and CDR2 SVGAGI. Trimming shortened V by 6 bases and J by 6 bases, and 15 bases separated the two germline ends.

In this sample, this clone turned up a few times. The chain recombines TRBV19 with TRBJ2-7; 10 nucleotides match TRBD1. Germline CDR1 LNHDA, CDR2 SQIVND (reference sequence). The CDR3 has 14 residues. V lost 6 bases to trimming and J lost 7 bases; unmatched junction nucleotides: 9. Written as DNA, the CDR3 is TGTGCCAGTAGCAGTAGGGACAGGGGATATGAGCAGTACTTC. This gives the protein CASSSRDRGYEQYF.

V is TRBV18 and J is TRBJ1-6; D remains unclear. CDR3 length: 14 amino acids. With 4 bases removed from V and 7 bases from J, the gap between germline ends came to 11 bases. Per the germline V gene, CDR1 is KGHSH and CDR2 is LQKENI. The CDR3 protein is CASSLPIGNSPLHF. Written as DNA, the CDR3 is TGTGCCAGCTCACTACCGATTGGGAATTCACCCCTCCACTTT.

The chain uses TRBV30 and TRBJ1-5; D unclear. Trimming cost V 2 bases and J 2 bases, with 7 bases left between them. From germline, CDR1 is GTSNPN and CDR2 SVGIG (reference sequence). This CDR3 contains 13 residues. Here the CDR3 DNA reads TGTGCCTGGAGTCGTACGGGCAATCAGCCCCAGCATTTT. This gives the protein CAWSRTGNQPQHF. The variable domain in full, with the rest retrieved from reference TRBV30 and TRBJ1-5, is SQTIHQWPATLVQPVGSPLSLECTVEGTSNPNLYWYRQAAGRGLQLLFYSVGIGQISSEVPQNLSASRPQDRQFILSSKKLLLSDSGFYLCAWSRTGNQPQHFGDGTRLSIL.

The V and J genes are TRBV5-1 and TRBJ2-5, with D possibly matching TRBD2 (6 bases). Germline V gives CDR1 SGHRS, CDR2 YFSETQ. The CDR3 runs 13 residues. Between the trimmed V and J ends, which lost 2 bases and 2 bases, there was a span of 7 bases. The CDR3 region is CASSLGTQETQYF. The CDR3 coding sequence is TGCGCCAGCAGCTTAGGGACTCAAGAGACCCAGTACTTC.

This clone turned up a few times. CDR3 nucleotide sequence: TGTGCCAGCAGCTTAGGGACGGGGGACTATGGCTACACCTTC. Translation: CASSLGTGDYGYTF. The chain combines TRBV7-2 with TRBJ1-2, with a weak D call TRBD1 (5 bases). The germline CDR1 and CDR2 sequences are SGHTA and FQGNSA. Between the trimmed V and J ends, which lost 1 base and 3 bases, there was a span of 9 bases. The CDR3 has 14 residues.

This chain joins TRBV28 and TRBJ1-2; unclear D gene. V was cut by 10 bases and J by 6 bases, with 21 bases left in between. Looked up from germline, CDR1 is MDHEN and CDR2 is SYDVKM. CDR3 length: 14 residues. The DNA of the CDR3 is TGTGCCACCGAGCGTAACGGAGGGAGGGATGGCTACACCTTC. It is translated as CATERNGGRDGYTF.

The chain couples TRBV5-4 to TRBJ2-7; TRBD1 matches 7 bases. Trimming cost V 4 bases and J 11 bases; bases outside gene matches: 9. This CDR3 is 12 amino acids long. CDR1 is SGHNT and CDR2 is YYREEE in the germline V gene (reference sequence). CDR3 bases: TGTGCCAGCAGCATCCGGACAGGCTACAAGTACTTC. Its protein is CASSIRTGYKYF.

The V call is TRBV11-2, the J call TRBJ1-2; D not certain. Per the germline V gene, CDR1 is SGHAT and CDR2 is FQNNGV. This CDR3 spans 15 amino acids. With 5 bases removed from V and 4 bases from J, the gap between germline ends came to 17 bases. For the CDR3, the DNA is TGTGCCAGCAGCCCACTAATCCAGGCCCCCTATGGCTACACCTTC. It translates to CASSPLIQAPYGYTF.

This clone appeared a few times. This sequence joins TRBV4-2 and TRBJ2-6; a weak D match, TRBD1 (6 bases). Between the trimmed V and J ends, which lost 4 bases and 0 bases, there was a span of 10 bases. The CDR3 is made up of 16 amino acids. Germline CDR1 and CDR2: LGHNA and YNFKEQ. The DNA for the CDR3 is TGTGCCAGCAGCCTAGACAGGTCCTCTGGGGCCAACGTCCTGACTTTC. Encoded protein: CASSLDRSSGANVLTF.

The chain combines TRBV5-1 with TRBJ1-4, with D possibly TRBD1 on 6 matching bases. The CDR3 loop spans 17 amino acids. The V and J ends lost 2 bases and 3 bases respectively, with 17 bases between them. Germline values: CDR1 SGHRS, CDR2 YFSETQ. The CDR3 reads CASSFGTGKVANEKLFF. CDR3 sequence (DNA): TGCGCCAGCAGCTTTGGAACAGGGAAGGTTGCTAATGAAAAACTGTTTTTT.

This rearrangement joins TRBV10-3 to TRBJ1-2; 8 bases are shared with TRBD1. The ends lost 4 bases at V and 8 bases at J; junction bases unmatched: 6. CDR1 is ENHRY and CDR2 is SYGVKD in the germline V gene. This CDR3 comprises 13 residues. The DNA of the CDR3 is TGTGCCATCAGTGCCGGACAGGGCGCAGGCTACACCTTC. Translated: CAISAGQGAGYTF.

The chain carries TRBV20-1 and TRBJ1-5, with D uncertain. CDR3 length equals 11 residues. Trimming shortened V by 5 bases and J by 4 bases, and 6 bases separated the two germline ends. Germline V gene lookup returns CDR1 DFQATT and CDR2 SNEGSKA (reference sequence). CDR3 loop: CSAGRNQPQHF. The CDR3 coding sequence is TGCAGTGCTGGTAGAAATCAGCCCCAGCATTTT.

This sequence joins TRBV11-2 and TRBJ1-1; a possible D gene is TRBD1 (5 bases). CDR1 and CDR2 (germline): SGHAT, FQNNGV. The V end lost 2 bases, the J end lost 7 bases, and 11 bases lay between the germline ends. The CDR3 runs to 13 residues. CDR3 coding DNA: TGTGCCAGCAGCTTACAGGGTAAGGATGAAGCTTTCTTT. Protein sequence: CASSLQGKDEAFF. Drawing the rest from reference TRBV11-2 and TRBJ1-1, the complete variable domain is EAGVAQSPRYKIIEKRQSVAFWCNPISGHATLYWYQQILGQGPKLLIQFQNNGVVDDSQLPKDRFSAERLKGVDSTLKIQPAKLEDSAVYLCASSLQGKDEAFFGQGTRLTVV.

The chain recombines TRBV6-5 with TRBJ2-7; possible D gene TRBD1, 5 bases. Between the trimmed V and J ends, which lost 4 bases and 2 bases, there was a span of 15 bases. Germline loops: CDR1 MNHEY, CDR2 SVGAGI. This CDR3 is built from 15 residues. The CDR3, as DNA: TGTGCCAGCAGTTCAACCCTCGACAGTACCTACGAGCAGTACTTC. Translated: CASSSTLDSTYEQYF.

In this sample, this clone turned up once. J is TRBJ2-5 and V is TRBV21-1; the D call of TRBD2 is as the table states it, not checked on the DNA. TRBV21-1 is termed a pseudogene. This CDR3 contains 16 residues. The chain's CDR3 is CASSKVGDSSQETQYF. The CDR3, as DNA: TGTGCCAGCAGCAAAGTCGGTGATAGCTCGCAAGAGACCCAGTACTTC.

This chain joins TRBV2 and TRBJ1-5; D unresolved. Germline values: CDR1 SNHLY, CDR2 FYNNEI. The CDR3 spans 14 residues. The germline V and J ends were trimmed by 6 bases and 1 base, with 10 bases remaining between them. Here the CDR3 DNA reads TGTGCCAGCAGAACGCAGGAGAGCAATCAGCCCCAGCATTTT. Protein product: CASRTQESNQPQHF.

The chain is built from TRBV5-4 and TRBJ1-2; D ambiguous. Trimming took 3 bases from V and 0 from J, leaving 21 bases between them. Germline CDR1 is SGHNT and CDR2 is YYREEE (reference sequence). This CDR3 contains 18 residues. The CDR3 DNA reads TGTGCCAGCAGCTCATCCCCGAATAGAGGGCTAGCTAACTATGGCTACACCTTC. Protein product: CASSSSPNRGLANYGYTF.

The J gene is TRBJ1-2, the V gene TRBV3-1 (or the pseudogene TRBV3-2); weak D call: TRBD1 (5 bases). This CDR3 region has 12 residues. The germline V gene has CDR1 LGHDT and CDR2 YNNKEL (reference sequence). V was trimmed by 6 bases and J by 8 bases, leaving 13 bases between them. The CDR3 protein is CASSQGGTGYTF. The CDR3 coding sequence is TGTGCCAGCAGTCAGGGAGGGACGGGCTACACCTTC.

This chain connects TRBV5-6 to TRBJ2-7; 13 bases are shared with TRBD2. The V and J ends lost 4 bases and 0 bases, in that order; junction bases with no gene match: 10. Per the germline V gene, CDR1 is SGHDT and CDR2 is YYEEEE. The CDR3 contains 18 residues. CDR3 in amino acids: CASSPQGLAGKISYEQYF. CDR3 nucleotide sequence: TGTGCCAGCAGCCCCCAGGGACTAGCGGGGAAAATCTCCTACGAGCAGTACTTC.

The chain combines TRBV6-5 with TRBJ1-1, with a tentative D call TRBD1 (5 bases). CDR3 length: 14 residues. The germline V and J ends were trimmed by 7 bases and 0 bases, with 12 bases remaining between them. Germline V gene data show CDR1 as MNHEY and CDR2 as SVGAGI. DNA for the CDR3: TGTGCCAGCACCAGGGAACCGATGAACACTGAAGCTTTCTTT. It encodes CASTREPMNTEAFF.